These 19 T cell receptor beta chains came from one sample sequenced in a study of T cells after yellow fever vaccination. TCRdb redid the calling of the 5' RACE reads with MiXCR, one entry per CDR3 protein. This table has 450,000 to 600,000 distinct CDR3 sequences, around 17% appearing once. This sample comprised PBMCs, obtained roughly 5 days after the first yellow fever vaccination. The receptors were sampled from a man aged 18 to 29 who received the YFV17D yellow fever vaccine.

This clonotype turned up a few times. This chain links TRBV7-2 with TRBJ2-2; D remains unclear. This CDR3 has 14 amino acids. V was clipped by 6 bases and J by 1 base, with 9 bases between them. Per germline, CDR1 SGHTA and CDR2 FQGNSA. The CDR3 spells CASRHGENTGELFF. CDR3 coding DNA: TGTGCCAGCAGACATGGGGAGAACACCGGGGAGCTGTTTTTT. Variable domain in full (rest from reference TRBV7-2 and TRBJ2-2): GAGVSQSPSNKVTEKGKDVELRCDPISGHTALYWYRQSLGQGLEFLIYFQGNSAPDKSGLPSDRFSAERTGGSVSTLTIQRTQQEDSAVYLCASRHGENTGELFFGEGSRLTVL.

The V gene is TRBV28, the J gene TRBJ2-1, with D possibly matching TRBD1 (5 bases). This CDR3 spans 12 amino acids. Germline CDR1 is MDHEN and CDR2 is SYDVKM. V lost 8 bases to trimming and J lost 7 bases, with 12 bases between them. For the CDR3, the DNA is TGTGCCAGCCGGGCAGGGCGGAATGAGCAGTTCTTC. Residues: CASRAGRNEQFF.

The V gene is TRBV7-2, the J gene TRBJ1-1; 8 bases fit TRBD1. The CDR3 contains 14 residues. Trimming took 0 bases from V and 7 from J; bases not matched to a gene: 4. CDR1 and CDR2 from the germline V gene are SGHTA and FQGNSA. CDR3 nucleotide sequence: TGTGCCAGCAGCTTAGCCAGGGGGCTGGGTGAAGCTTTCTTT. The encoded protein is CASSLARGLGEAFF.

The chain has TRBV9 and TRBJ2-7, with D possibly being TRBD1 or TRBD2 (5 bases each). This CDR3 comprises 16 residues. Trimming stripped 4 bases from V and 6 bases from J, with 23 bases between. Per germline, CDR1 SGDLS and CDR2 YYNGEE. The chain's CDR3 is CASSKTPRDGPSEQYF. The CDR3 DNA follows: TGTGCCAGCAGCAAGACCCCAAGGGACGGACCCTCCGAGCAGTACTTC.

The V call is TRBV14, the J call TRBJ1-1; D is undetermined. The CDR3 is 13 residues long. Between the trimmed V and J ends, which lost 1 base and 3 bases, there was a span of 6 bases. CDR1 and CDR2 from the germline V gene are SGHDN and FVKESK. CDR3 residues: CASSQVRYTEAFF. In nucleotides, the CDR3 is TGTGCCAGCAGCCAAGTTAGGTACACTGAAGCTTTCTTT.

This clonotype was seen a handful of times. The chain is built from TRBV11-2 and TRBJ2-7; the D is unclear. Trimming cost V 5 bases and J 3 bases, with 11 bases left between them. Looked up from germline, CDR1 is SGHAT and CDR2 is FQNNGV. CDR3 length: 13 amino acids. The DNA for the CDR3 is TGTGCCAGCAGCGCCGCCCCCCTCTACGAGCAGTACTTC. As protein: CASSAAPLYEQYF.

For the CDR3, the DNA is TGCGCCAGCAGCCAAGGATCCTCGGGACAGGGACTCCATACGCAGTATTTT. The encoded protein is CASSQGSSGQGLHTQYF. The chain has TRBV4-1 and TRBJ2-3, with TRBD1 matching over 9 bases. After removal of 1 base from V and 7 bases from J, the junction contained 12 bases not matched to a gene. The CDR3 has 17 residues. Germline loops: CDR1 MGHRA, CDR2 YSYEKL.

This clonotype came up a few times. The chain employs TRBV3-1 and TRBJ1-2; D is unclear. Germline lookup yields CDR1 LGHDT and CDR2 YNNKEL (reference sequence). V lost 0 bases and J lost 7, with 9 bases in between. The CDR3 loop spans 13 amino acids. CDR3 nucleotides: TGTGCCAGCAGCCAAGAGTGGACGAGTGGCTACACCTTC. It is translated as CASSQEWTSGYTF.

This clonotype appeared a few times. The chain joins TRBV12-3 or TRBV12-4 to TRBJ1-6, with 8 bases identical to TRBD1. The trim removed 6 bases at V and 8 bases at J, leaving 6 bases unmatched. The CDR3 contains 14 residues. CDR3 bases: TGTGCCAGCAGAGGAGGACAGGGATATTCACCCCTCCACTTT. Translation gives CASRGGQGYSPLHF.

This clonotype was seen only a few times. This rearrangement joins TRBV7-3 to TRBJ1-2; tentative D call: TRBD1 (6 bases). Trimming pared 4 bases from V and 7 bases from J, leaving 13 bases between. Germline V gene sequence: CDR1 SGHTA, CDR2 FQGTGA. The CDR3 has 13 amino acids. CDR3 sequence: CASSSTGGLGYTF. DNA for the CDR3: TGTGCCAGCAGCTCAACGGGGGGCCTTGGCTACACCTTC.

The chain couples TRBV5-1 to TRBJ2-3, with D uncertain. V was clipped by 1 base and J by 0 bases, with 9 bases between them. The germline CDR1 and CDR2 sequences are SGHRS and YFSETQ. The CDR3 totals 15 residues. Here the CDR3 reads CASSLRLDSTDTQYF. The DNA of the CDR3 is TGCGCCAGCAGCTTGCGTCTAGACAGCACAGATACGCAGTATTTT.

In its sample, this clonotype was seen a few times. The V call is TRBV29-1, the J call TRBJ2-4, with unresolved D. Germline assignment: CDR1 SQVTM and CDR2 ANQGSEA. This CDR3 has 15 residues. The germline V and J ends were trimmed by 6 bases and 0 bases, with 15 bases remaining between them. CDR3 bases: TGCAGCGTCTCCGGGCCCCCCCTAGCCAAAAACATTCAGTACTTC. Translating it yields CSVSGPPLAKNIQYF.

This sequence joins TRBV7-9 and TRBJ2-2, with D unclear. The V gene's germline CDR1 is SEHNR and CDR2 FQNEAQ (reference sequence). CDR3 length equals 15 residues. Trimming pared 5 bases from V and 6 bases from J, leaving 16 bases between. CDR3 amino acids: CASSPLVKVAGELFF. The CDR3 DNA sequence: TGTGCCAGCAGCCCCCTGGTCAAGGTAGCCGGGGAGCTGTTTTTT.

The J gene is TRBJ2-3, the V gene TRBV29-1; D gene ambiguous. V was trimmed by 4 bases and J by 1 base, leaving 6 bases between them. This CDR3 has 12 amino acids. Germline CDR1 SQVTM, CDR2 ANQGSEA. CDR3 loop: CSVVQGTDTQYF. The CDR3 nucleotides are TGCAGCGTTGTTCAGGGCACAGATACGCAGTATTTT.

This sequence joins TRBV7-8 and TRBJ1-2; 8 nucleotides match TRBD1. The CDR3 loop spans 13 amino acids. CDR1 and CDR2 (germline): SGHVS, FQNEAQ. The V segment lost 5 bases and the J segment 6 bases; nucleotides outside the gene matches: 5. CDR3 bases: TGTGCCAGCAGCGTGGACAGGGTGGATGGCTACACCTTC. This encodes CASSVDRVDGYTF.

The chain has TRBV15 and TRBJ1-6, with 8 bases lining up with TRBD1. The germline CDR1 and CDR2 sequences are LNHNV and YYDKDF (reference sequence). CDR3 size: 18 residues. Trimming at V came to 4 bases and at J to 9 bases, leaving 17 bases not matched to a gene. The CDR3: CATSTIIPPGTGSSPLHF. The CDR3 nucleotides read TGTGCCACCAGCACTATCATCCCTCCGGGGACAGGCTCTTCACCCCTCCACTTT.

This sequence joins TRBV5-4 and TRBJ2-1; 8 bases line up with TRBD1. Trimming took 3 bases from V and 9 from J; bases not matched to a gene: 8. The CDR3 is made up of 14 amino acids. Germline V gene data show CDR1 as SGHNT and CDR2 as YYREEE (reference sequence). CDR3 protein: CASSSGQGGIEQFF. The CDR3 DNA reads as TGTGCCAGCAGCTCAGGACAGGGTGGGATTGAGCAGTTCTTC. The full variable domain, completed using reference TRBV5-4 and TRBJ2-1, is ETGVTQSPTHLIKTRGQQVTLRCSSQSGHNTVSWYQQALGQGPQFIFQYYREEENGRGNFPPRFSGLQFPNYSSELNVNALELDDSALYLCASSSGQGGIEQFFGPGTRLTVL.

This clonotype turned up a few times. The V and J genes are TRBV7-9 and TRBJ2-2, with TRBD1 identical over 7 bases. V dropped 6 bases and J dropped 6; count of bases not matched to a gene: 16. CDR1 SEHNR and CDR2 FQNEAQ come from the germline V gene (reference sequence). The CDR3 runs 17 residues. The CDR3 sequence is CASRITGVGRFSGELFF. CDR3 bases: TGTGCCAGCAGGATTACAGGGGTCGGCCGCTTTTCCGGGGAGCTGTTTTTT.

In this sample, this clonotype turned up many times. The chain links TRBV29-1 to TRBJ2-5, with 8 bases that match TRBD1. This CDR3 is 18 amino acids long. The V gene end was trimmed by 0 bases and the J gene end by 4 bases; junction bases not matched to a gene: 16. Germline V CDR1 and CDR2: SQVTM, ANQGSEA. The CDR3 bases are TGCAGCGTTGAAGATCGGGTCGGGCCCGGACAGGGTGGAGAGACCCAGTACTTC. Protein product: CSVEDRVGPGQGGETQYF.